This entry lists 19 T cell receptor beta chains sequenced from one sample in a study of high-grade serous ovarian cancer treatment subgroups. The tumor samples were collected prior to definitive surgery or chemotherapy. The protocol was immunoSEQ multiplex PCR, while the TCRdb copy is restricted to in-frame clones and leaves out a portion. Of 18,000 or so clones detected, roughly 80% appear once; the ten largest clones hold approximately 6.9%. Sample: tumor tissue. The receptors were gathered from a human donor with high-grade serous ovarian cancer.

The chain employs TRBV18 and TRBJ1-1; D unresolved. Trimming pared 6 bases from V and 7 bases from J, leaving 15 bases between. The CDR3 has 13 amino acids. CDR1 KGHSH and CDR2 LQKENI come from the germline V gene. CDR3 in DNA: TGTGCCAGCTCTTCTCGGGTCGGGGATGAAGCTTTCTTT. Its protein product is CASSSRVGDEAFF.

This clone was counted a single time. The rearrangement uses TRBV5-5 and TRBJ1-1; D is unresolved. The CDR3 spans 15 residues. From germline, CDR1 is SGHKS and CDR2 YYEKEE (reference sequence). The V end was cut by 3 bases, the J end by 7 bases, with 19 bases between. CDR3 sequence (DNA): TGTGCCAGCAGCTACCGGACCTACCCGTCGGGTGAAGCTTTCTTT. Protein product: CASSYRTYPSGEAFF.

The chain combines TRBV2 with TRBJ1-2; a weak D match, TRBD1 (5 bases). With 7 bases removed from V and 0 bases from J, the gap between germline ends came to 15 bases. CDR1 is SNHLY, CDR2 FYNNEI, per germline. This CDR3 spans 15 amino acids. In nucleotides, the CDR3 is TGTGCCAGCAAGAGCAGCCCGGGGGCTAACTATGGCTACACCTTC. Translation gives CASKSSPGANYGYTF. Variable domain in full (rest from reference TRBV2 and TRBJ1-2): EPEVTQTPSHQVTQMGQEVILRCVPISNHLYFYWYRQILGQKVEFLVSFYNNEISEKSEIFDDQFSVERPDGSNFTLKIRSTKLEDSAMYFCASKSSPGANYGYTFGSGTRLTVV.

The chain recombines TRBV2 with TRBJ2-7; D remains ambiguous. Germline V gene sequence: CDR1 SNHLY, CDR2 FYNNEI. The CDR3 length is 13 residues. The V and J ends lost 2 bases and 6 bases respectively, with 11 bases between them. CDR3 loop: CASSESPAAEQYF. The CDR3 nucleotides are TGTGCCAGCAGTGAAAGCCCAGCTGCCGAGCAGTACTTC.

This clone was seen only a few times. The J gene is TRBJ2-7, the V gene TRBV6-1; 16 positions match TRBD2. Germline CDR1 and CDR2: MNHNS and SASEGT. With V trimmed by 8 bases and J by 6 bases, 7 bases remained unmatched. This CDR3 comprises 15 residues. The CDR3 protein is CASSYGTSGRAEQYF. The CDR3 region has the DNA TGTGCCAGCTCCTATGGGACTAGCGGGAGGGCCGAGCAGTACTTC.

This clone has only a few counts. CDR3 residues: CASSFISRQEKLFF. The CDR3 coding sequence is TGTGCCAGCAGCTTTATTAGCAGGCAAGAAAAACTGTTTTTT. The chain has TRBV5-6 and TRBJ1-4; unclear D gene. Looked up from germline, CDR1 is SGHDT and CDR2 is YYEEEE. CDR3 length equals 14 residues. The V end was cut by 2 bases, the J end by 8 bases, with 13 bases between.

This chain links TRBV30 with TRBJ1-2; D gene uncertain. This CDR3 has 16 amino acids. Germline V gene lookup returns CDR1 GTSNPN and CDR2 SVGIG (reference sequence). V lost 2 bases and J 4 bases, leaving 20 bases between the germline ends. CDR3 loop: CAWSPTDPSAGYGYTF. The CDR3 DNA reads TGTGCCTGGAGTCCGACCGATCCCTCGGCCGGCTATGGCTACACCTTC. Full variable domain (missing parts from reference TRBV30 and TRBJ1-2): SQTIHQWPATLVQPVGSPLSLECTVEGTSNPNLYWYRQAAGRGLQLLFYSVGIGQISSEVPQNLSASRPQDRQFILSSKKLLLSDSGFYLCAWSPTDPSAGYGYTFGSGTRLTVV.

V usage is TRBV10-3 and J usage is TRBJ1-4; the D gene is possibly TRBD1 (5 bases). Germline values: CDR1 ENHRY, CDR2 SYGVKD. This CDR3 comprises 13 residues. Trimming left V 6 bases short and J 7 bases short, with 12 bases between. The CDR3 coding sequence is TGTGCCATCAGCGTGGGGGAGGCTGAAAAACTGTTTTTT. This translates into CAISVGEAEKLFF.

The V call is TRBV10-3, the J call TRBJ2-7; 7 bases align to TRBD1. J lost 6 bases, V lost 8 bases, and 13 bases had no gene match. Per germline, CDR1 ENHRY and CDR2 SYGVKD. This CDR3 contains 14 residues. CDR3 in amino acids: CAIATETGRIEQYF. In DNA form, the CDR3 reads TGTGCCATCGCGACCGAGACAGGGAGAATCGAGCAGTACTTC.

The J gene is TRBJ1-5, the V gene TRBV28; D remains unclear. V gave up 9 bases and J gave up 0 bases, with 18 bases separating them. CDR1 and CDR2 (germline): MDHEN, SYDVKM. The CDR3 is 16 amino acids. CDR3 DNA: TGTGCCAGTACAAGTCGGGGTGGACTTAGCAATCAGCCCCAGCATTTT. Translating gives CASTSRGGLSNQPQHF. Full variable domain (missing parts from reference TRBV28 and TRBJ1-5): DVKVTQSSRYLVKRTGEKVFLECVQDMDHENMFWYRQDPGLGLRLIYFSYDVKMKEKGDIPEGYSVSREKKERFSLILESASTNQTSMYLCASTSRGGLSNQPQHFGDGTRLSIL.

V gene TRBV5-1 combines with J gene TRBJ2-7; D is possibly TRBD2 (7 bases). This CDR3 has 14 residues. V dropped 6 bases and J dropped 0 bases, with 13 bases sitting between them. The V gene's germline CDR1 is SGHRS and CDR2 YFSETQ. The CDR3 nucleotides are TGCGCCAGCACCTCGGGGGGCGGCTCCTACGAGCAGTACTTC. Its translation is CASTSGGGSYEQYF.

V is TRBV11-3 and J is TRBJ2-5; D is possibly TRBD1 (6 bases). The length of the CDR3 is 16 residues. Germline-derived CDR1 and CDR2 are SGHNT and YENEEA. Trimming removed 2 bases at V and 4 bases at J, with 17 bases between. The CDR3 coding sequence is TGTGCCAGCAGCTTAAACATATTGGACAGAGGAGAGACCCAGTACTTC. Protein sequence: CASSLNILDRGETQYF.

V gene TRBV28 combines with J gene TRBJ1-5, with D perhaps matching TRBD1 (5 bases). This CDR3 contains 15 residues. The V end lost 8 bases, the J end lost 1 base, and 15 bases lay between the germline ends. Germline lookup yields CDR1 MDHEN and CDR2 SYDVKM. Here the CDR3 reads CASVGRGRSNQPQHF. The CDR3 DNA sequence: TGTGCCAGCGTTGGTAGGGGACGGAGCAATCAGCCCCAGCATTTT.

The chain links TRBV11-2 to TRBJ2-2; the match to TRBD2 covers 13 bases. In germline, CDR1 is SGHAT, CDR2 FQNNGV. Trimming took 1 base from V and 5 from J; bases not matched to a gene: 4. There are 17 residues in the CDR3. DNA for the CDR3: TGTGCCAGCAGCTTAGCCCCGGGACTAGCGGGAACCGGGGAGCTGTTTTTT. Protein: CASSLAPGLAGTGELFF.

The rearrangement links TRBV5-1 to TRBJ2-1; weak D call: TRBD1 (7 bases). This CDR3 comprises 16 residues. Trimming cost V 4 bases and J 6 bases, with 20 bases left between them. Germline V gene lookup returns CDR1 SGHRS and CDR2 YFSETQ. The CDR3: CASSRATGRPLNEQFF. The CDR3 nucleotides read TGCGCCAGCAGCAGAGCGACAGGGAGGCCCCTCAATGAGCAGTTCTTC.

This chain links TRBV7-2 with TRBJ1-6, with TRBD1 as a possible D gene (5 bases). There are 12 residues in the CDR3. Between the trimmed V and J ends, which lost 8 bases and 5 bases, there was a span of 7 bases. From germline, CDR1 is SGHTA and CDR2 FQGNSA. CDR3 protein: CASGGNNSPLHF. CDR3 DNA sequence: TGTGCCAGCGGGGGGAATAATTCACCCCTCCACTTT.

CDR3 residues: CASSPRHGEGETQYF. For the CDR3, the DNA is TGTGCCAGCAGCCCAAGACATGGGGAGGGAGAGACCCAGTACTTC. J is TRBJ2-5 and V is TRBV7-3; the match to TRBD2 covers 7 bases. This CDR3 is 15 amino acids long. The germline V gene encodes CDR1 SGHTA and CDR2 FQGTGA. V was pared by 5 bases and J by 4 bases, with 10 bases of the junction left unmatched. Using reference TRBV7-3 and TRBJ2-5 for the parts outside the CDR3, the full variable domain is GAGVSQTPSNKVTEKGKYVELRCDPISGHTALYWYRQSLGQGPEFLIYFQGTGAADDSGLPNDRFFAVRPEGSVSTLKIQRTERGDSAVYLCASSPRHGEGETQYFGPGTRLLVL.

The V and J genes are TRBV5-4 and TRBJ2-2; no clear D. Trimming took 0 bases from V and 1 from J, leaving 13 bases between them. Germline loops: CDR1 SGHNT, CDR2 YYREEE (reference sequence). The CDR3 is 17 residues long. CDR3 sequence reads: CASSLVGYRRNTGELFF. The CDR3 DNA sequence: TGTGCCAGCAGCTTGGTAGGGTATCGAAGGAACACCGGGGAGCTGTTTTTT.

V usage is TRBV6-1 and J usage is TRBJ1-6, with D possibly matching TRBD1 (5 bases). The CDR3 consists of 12 residues. V dropped 10 bases and J dropped 7 bases, with 11 bases sitting between them. Germline lookup yields CDR1 MNHNS and CDR2 SASEGT. The CDR3 is CATWGQNSPLHF. CDR3 DNA: TGTGCCACGTGGGGCCAGAATTCACCCCTCCACTTT.